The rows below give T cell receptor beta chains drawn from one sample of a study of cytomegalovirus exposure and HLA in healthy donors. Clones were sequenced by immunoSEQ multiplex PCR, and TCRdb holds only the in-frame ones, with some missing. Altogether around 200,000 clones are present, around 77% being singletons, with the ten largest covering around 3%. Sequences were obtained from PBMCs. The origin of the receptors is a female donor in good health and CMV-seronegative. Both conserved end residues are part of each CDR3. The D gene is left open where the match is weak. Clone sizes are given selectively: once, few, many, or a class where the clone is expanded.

CDR3nt: TGCGCCAGCAGCCAGGGAAGCGGCGGGAACACTGAAGCTTTCTTT
CDR3aa: CASSQGSGGNTEAFF
abundance: .
j_gene: TRBJ1-1
d_gene: .
v_gene: TRBV4-3

CDR3nt: TGCGCCAGCAGCCAAGCCCTCGGGACAGGCTGGTCGAATACGCAGTATTTT
CDR3aa: CASSQALGTGWSNTQYF
abundance: .
j_gene: TRBJ2-3
d_gene: TRBD1
v_gene: TRBV4-3

CDR3nt: TGTGCCTGGAATTCGGGGTTCAATCAGCCCCAGCATTTT
CDR3aa: CAWNSGFNQPQHF
abundance: once
j_gene: TRBJ1-5
d_gene: .
v_gene: TRBV30

CDR3nt: TGCGCCGGCAGGAATAGCGCTGACTACGAGCAGTACTTC
CDR3aa: CAGRNSADYEQYF
abundance: .
j_gene: TRBJ2-7
d_gene: .
v_gene: TRBV10-2

CDR3nt: TGTGCCAGCTCACAGGACAAGACCCACTATGGCTACACCTTC
CDR3aa: CASSQDKTHYGYTF
abundance: .
j_gene: TRBJ1-2
d_gene: .
v_gene: TRBV18

CDR3nt: TGTGCCAGCAGCGGTAGCGGTGACACCGGGGAGCTGTTTTTT
CDR3aa: CASSGSGDTGELFF
abundance: .
j_gene: TRBJ2-2
d_gene: .
v_gene: TRBV6-4

CDR3nt: TGCAGCGTTGAAGAAGCTCGCAGCGGGAGAAGGAGGGACACAGATGCGCAGTATTTT
CDR3aa: CSVEEARSGRRRDTDAQYF
abundance: .
j_gene: TRBJ2-3
d_gene: TRBD2
v_gene: TRBV29-1

CDR3nt: TGTGCCAGCAGCCGACAGAAAATGAACACTGAAGCTTTCTTT
CDR3aa: CASSRQKMNTEAFF
abundance: .
j_gene: TRBJ1-1
d_gene: .
v_gene: TRBV28

CDR3nt: TGCGCCAGCAGCTTTACCGGGGGGACTGGAGGAAACACCATATATTTT
CDR3aa: CASSFTGGTGGNTIYF
abundance: .
j_gene: TRBJ1-3
d_gene: .
v_gene: TRBV5-1

CDR3nt: TGTGCCAGTAGTGCGAACAGGGTTAGAGGCTACACCTTC
CDR3aa: CASSANRVRGYTF
abundance: .
j_gene: TRBJ1-2
d_gene: .
v_gene: TRBV19

CDR3nt: TGCGCCAGCAGCCTCACGGGGGGGAGCTCCTACGAGCAGTACTTC
CDR3aa: CASSLTGGSSYEQYF
abundance: .
j_gene: TRBJ2-7
d_gene: TRBD2
v_gene: TRBV5-1

CDR3nt: TGCGCCAGCAGCCAAGATTTCAGTAACACTGAAGCTTTCTTT
CDR3aa: CASSQDFSNTEAFF
abundance: .
j_gene: TRBJ1-1
d_gene: .
v_gene: TRBV4-1

CDR3nt: TGCGCCAGCAGCTTCGAGGGCAATCAGCCCCAGCATTTT
CDR3aa: CASSFEGNQPQHF
abundance: .
j_gene: TRBJ1-5
d_gene: .
v_gene: TRBV5-1

CDR3nt: TGTGCCAGCAGTGTACAGGGACAGATCTACAATGAGCAGTTCTTC
CDR3aa: CASSVQGQIYNEQFF
abundance: few
j_gene: TRBJ2-1
d_gene: TRBD1
v_gene: TRBV6-4

CDR3nt: TGTGCCATCAGTGAGTCGTGGTGGGACAGGGCCGTTGGCTACACCTTC
CDR3aa: CAISESWWDRAVGYTF
abundance: .
j_gene: TRBJ1-2
d_gene: TRBD1
v_gene: TRBV10-3

CDR3nt: TGTGCCAGCAGCCCACCGCGGGAGAGAAGCACAGATACGCAGTATTTT
CDR3aa: CASSPPRERSTDTQYF
abundance: .
j_gene: TRBJ2-3
d_gene: TRBD2
v_gene: TRBV5-4

CDR3nt: TGTGCCAGCAGTGCCCGACTAGTTGCGGAGACCCAGTACTTC
CDR3aa: CASSARLVAETQYF
abundance: .
j_gene: TRBJ2-5
d_gene: .
v_gene: TRBV27

CDR3nt: TGTGCCAGCCAGAGCGGGGCCGGGGAGACCCAGTACTTC
CDR3aa: CASQSGAGETQYF
abundance: .
j_gene: TRBJ2-5
d_gene: TRBD2
v_gene: TRBV5-4

CDR3nt: TGTGCCAGTAGTATTACCGGGACAGGGGGCCACGAGACCCAGTACTTC
CDR3aa: CASSITGTGGHETQYF
abundance: .
j_gene: TRBJ2-5
d_gene: TRBD1
v_gene: TRBV19

CDR3nt: TGCGCCAGCAGCTTGGCCGGGAGAGATACGCAGTATTTT
CDR3aa: CASSLAGRDTQYF
abundance: .
j_gene: TRBJ2-3
d_gene: .
v_gene: TRBV5-1

CDR3nt: TGCGCCAGCAGCCAAGATGGGGACAGGGGGCGCGCCGGGGAGCTGTTTTTT
CDR3aa: CASSQDGDRGRAGELFF
abundance: .
j_gene: TRBJ2-2
d_gene: TRBD1
v_gene: TRBV4-3

CDR3nt: TGTGCCAGCAGCTCCGACAGCTACGAGCAGTACTTC
CDR3aa: CASSSDSYEQYF
abundance: few
j_gene: TRBJ2-7
d_gene: .
v_gene: TRBV11-2

CDR3nt: TGTGCCAGCTCACCCTTCGGCGGAGTGAATGAGCAGTTCTTC
CDR3aa: CASSPFGGVNEQFF
abundance: .
j_gene: TRBJ2-1
d_gene: .
v_gene: TRBV18

CDR3nt: TGTGCCAGCAGCCCTCGCGGTAGCGGGGGAGGTCTGGGTGAGCAGTTCTTC
CDR3aa: CASSPRGSGGGLGEQFF
abundance: .
j_gene: TRBJ2-1
d_gene: TRBD2
v_gene: TRBV7-3

CDR3nt: TGTGCCAGCATGGAGACAGGGGTTGCGACCCAGTACTTC
CDR3aa: CASMETGVATQYF
abundance: few
j_gene: TRBJ2-5
d_gene: TRBD1
v_gene: TRBV6-5

CDR3nt: TGTGCCAGCAGCTTATTATCCGACAGGGGCACCGGGGAGCTGTTTTTT
CDR3aa: CASSLLSDRGTGELFF
abundance: .
j_gene: TRBJ2-2
d_gene: TRBD1
v_gene: TRBV7-6

CDR3nt: TGTGCCAGCAGCTTGAATAGCGGGGGGGCGGAGACCCAGTACTTC
CDR3aa: CASSLNSGGAETQYF
abundance: .
j_gene: TRBJ2-5
d_gene: TRBD2
v_gene: TRBV5-5

CDR3nt: TGCGCCAGCAGCCAAGGGGGACAGGGTCCCTTCTATGGCTACACCTTC
CDR3aa: CASSQGGQGPFYGYTF
abundance: few
j_gene: TRBJ1-2
d_gene: TRBD1
v_gene: TRBV4-1

CDR3nt: TGTGCCAGCAGCTCAAAGGAAGTAGATGACACTCGCGAGCAGTACTTC
CDR3aa: CASSSKEVDDTREQYF
abundance: .
j_gene: TRBJ2-7
d_gene: .
v_gene: TRBV21-1

CDR3nt: TGCGCCAGCAGCCAAGATCAGGTAGCGGCTATGGGCTACACCTTC
CDR3aa: CASSQDQVAAMGYTF
abundance: .
j_gene: TRBJ1-2
d_gene: .
v_gene: TRBV4-1

CDR3nt: TGTGCCATCCAACAGGACGGATCCTACGAGCAGTACTTC
CDR3aa: CAIQQDGSYEQYF
abundance: .
j_gene: TRBJ2-7
d_gene: .
v_gene: TRBV10-3

CDR3nt: TGTGCCAGCAGCCGAGACAGGTCCTACGAGCAGTACTTC
CDR3aa: CASSRDRSYEQYF
abundance: once
j_gene: TRBJ2-7
d_gene: .
v_gene: TRBV7-3

CDR3nt: TGTGCCAGCAGTTCGAGGGGAGGGAAGGAAAAACTGTTTTTT
CDR3aa: CASSSRGGKEKLFF
abundance: .
j_gene: TRBJ1-4
d_gene: .
v_gene: TRBV5-8

CDR3nt: TGTGCCAGCAGGGTGGGGGACAGACAAGAGACCCAGTACTTC
CDR3aa: CASRVGDRQETQYF
abundance: .
j_gene: TRBJ2-5
d_gene: TRBD1
v_gene: TRBV11-3

CDR3nt: TGTGCCAGCAGCGTAGGAGTCGGGTTTGGCACATATGGCTACACCTTC
CDR3aa: CASSVGVGFGTYGYTF
abundance: .
j_gene: TRBJ1-2
d_gene: .
v_gene: TRBV9

CDR3nt: TGTGCCAGCAGGGGACTAGCTCTCTACAATGAGCAGTTCTTC
CDR3aa: CASRGLALYNEQFF
abundance: .
j_gene: TRBJ2-1
d_gene: TRBD2
v_gene: TRBV6-1

CDR3nt: TGTGCCAGCAGTCTCGGGACAGAAGAGACCCAGTACTTC
CDR3aa: CASSLGTEETQYF
abundance: .
j_gene: TRBJ2-5
d_gene: TRBD1
v_gene: TRBV2